This is a list of T cell receptor beta chains from one sample in a study of blood T cell repertoires in COVID-19. The assay was immunoSEQ multiplex PCR, and TCRdb's table has in-frame clones only and misses some. Of 310,000 or so clones listed, approximately 90% are singletons. Sequencing input: PBMCs or T cells enriched from blood (not recorded which). These receptors all stem from a woman aged 18-29 years who had recovered from COVID-19. CDR3s include the opening cysteine and the closing phenylalanine or tryptophan.

TRBV19 | CASSITSEIFYEQYF
TRBV19 | CASSTWASGSDTQYF
TRBV27 | CASGFRGRMGNQPQHF
TRBV7-6 | CASSSGFGANVLTF
TRBV6-2/TRBV6-3 | CASSPPAGGKDEQFF
TRBV30 | CAWRGRYGYTF
TRBV27 | CASSPAGGPGNEQFF
TRBV5-4 | CASSFSPLSYEQYF
TRBV5-1 | CASSGQGSSYNEQFF
TRBV7-2 | CASSPAPGHSDGYTF
TRBV7-2 | CASSLRTGDQQFF
TRBV28 | CASSLIRSHYGYTF
TRBV2 | CASREQATEAFF
TRBV28 | CASSLWVTKKLFF
TRBV7-9 | CASSPPPANEKLFF
TRBV7-6 | CASSSAGQGYEQYF
TRBV28 | CASSLSPPLAGNDNEQFF
TRBV7-2 | CASRQNRVGTDTQYF
TRBV30 | CAWARGNTEAFF
TRBV4-2 | CASSQEEARQPQHF
TRBV6-2/TRBV6-3 | CASSYHRANEQFF
TRBV28 | CASRKPTAYGYTF